The T cell receptor (beta chain) described here comes from a study of cytomegalovirus exposure and HLA in healthy donors. Broader study findings: Among donors in an Asian-associated ancestry cluster, a later analysis reportedly found fewer N-insertions than the roughly 700-donor mean. The study listed some 160 cytomegalovirus-associated TCR beta chains. Follow-up analysis found HLA locus-dependent TCR association rates, highest for DRB1 and lowest for HLA-C. Being productive about 90% or about 30% of the time was typical of most TCR beta V segments in an earlier analysis.

PCR involved 60 Vbeta and 13 Jbeta primers. Here immunoSEQ multiplex PCR was the method, and the copy in TCRdb shows in-frame clones only, minus some. The sample has 100,000 to 150,000 clones, over 75% seen once. As to this clone: What it recognizes is unknown. The junction differs from germline at one of its ends, possibly a read error.

Germline V CDR1 and CDR2: KGHSH, LQKENI. CDR3 length equals 21 residues. The receptor was derived from a middle-aged man in good health and CMV-seronegative. The sample comprised PBMCs. The chain links TRBV18 to TRBJ2-6; a weak D match, TRBD1 (6 bases). CDR3 DNA sequence: TGTGCCAGCTCACCCTATGGTCCCGGGACACTGCCATCCTCTGGGGCCAACGGCCTGACTTTC. This gives the protein CASSPYGPGTLPSSGANGLTF.